This T cell receptor beta chain was sequenced during a study of T cell responses to AZD1222 COVID-19 vaccine. Study details: Second-dose groups at about 4 or about 12 weeks were pooled. Study-wide results and caveats: Repertoires in all cases were sampled only once the peak T cell response had passed. Donor demographics were predominantly white British with a female majority; clonal diversity may be underestimated. The breadth and depth of Spike-specific TCRs increased once two AZD1222 doses had been given.

This clone was observed a single time. The antigen is undetermined. In germline, CDR1 is MNHGY, CDR2 SVAAGI. This CDR3 region has 19 residues. V lost 2 bases and J lost 0; bases outside the gene matches: 4. The method was immunoSEQ multiplex PCR; TCRdb's version includes in-frame clones alone and lacks a portion of them. The data show 150,000 to 170,000 clones, about 88% seen once. The clonotype was recovered from an adult in good health. The specimen comprised peripheral blood, sampled on day 0 of AZD1222 vaccination. The rearrangement uses TRBV6-9 and TRBJ2-2, with 15 bases that match TRBD2. The CDR3 nucleotides are TGTGCCAGCAGTTATGCCAGGACTAGCGGGGGGGCGAACACCGGGGAGCTGTTTTTT. It is translated as CASSYARTSGGANTGELFF.